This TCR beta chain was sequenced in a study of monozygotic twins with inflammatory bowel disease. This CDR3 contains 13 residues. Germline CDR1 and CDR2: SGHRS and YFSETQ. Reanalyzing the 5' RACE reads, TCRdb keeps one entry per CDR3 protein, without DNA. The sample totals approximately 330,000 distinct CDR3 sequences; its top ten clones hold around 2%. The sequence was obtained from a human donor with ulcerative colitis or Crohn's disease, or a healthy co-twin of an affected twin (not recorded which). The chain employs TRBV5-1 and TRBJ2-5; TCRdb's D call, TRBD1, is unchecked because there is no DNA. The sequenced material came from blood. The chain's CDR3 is CASRQGKPETQYF.